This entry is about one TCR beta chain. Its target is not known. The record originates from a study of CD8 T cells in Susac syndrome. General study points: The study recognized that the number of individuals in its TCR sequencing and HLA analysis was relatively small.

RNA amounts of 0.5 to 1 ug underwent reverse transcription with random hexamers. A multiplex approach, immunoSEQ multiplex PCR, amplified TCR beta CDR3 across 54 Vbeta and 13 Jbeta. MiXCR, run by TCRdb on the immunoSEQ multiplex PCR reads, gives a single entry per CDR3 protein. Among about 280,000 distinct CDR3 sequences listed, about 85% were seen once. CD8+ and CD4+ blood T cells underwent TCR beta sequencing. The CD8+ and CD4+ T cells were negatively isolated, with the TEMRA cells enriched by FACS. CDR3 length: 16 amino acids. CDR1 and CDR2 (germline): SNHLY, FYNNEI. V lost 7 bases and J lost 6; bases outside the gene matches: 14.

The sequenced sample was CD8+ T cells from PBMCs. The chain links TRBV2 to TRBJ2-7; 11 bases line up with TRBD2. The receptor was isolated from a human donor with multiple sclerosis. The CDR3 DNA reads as TGTGCCAGCACCCCGCGGTCTAGCGGGAGGCACCGCGAGCAGTACTTC. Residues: CASTPRSSGRHREQYF.